One and the same sample provided the 21 T cell receptor beta chains below, sequenced in a study of shared clonotypes between healthy human individuals. Repertoires were generated with immunoSEQ multiplex PCR, while TCRdb's copy carries only in-frame clones and drops some. The repertoire holds about 670,000 clones, with approximately 75% as singletons. Input material: memory CD4+ T cells sorted from blood. Subset meaning: CD45RA-negative fraction. The receptors stem from a young woman in good health.

The chain couples TRBV29-1 to TRBJ2-7; D remains ambiguous. V was shortened by 3 bases and J by 0 bases, with 12 bases between the two germline ends. There are 14 residues in the CDR3. Germline V gene sequence: CDR1 SQVTM, CDR2 ANQGSEA. The CDR3 nucleotides are TGCAGCGTTGATTTCGGCGCCAACTCCTACGAGCAGTACTTC. Protein: CSVDFGANSYEQYF.

The V and J genes are TRBV6-1 and TRBJ1-5; D is possibly TRBD1 (5 bases). Per germline, CDR1 MNHNS and CDR2 SASEGT. The CDR3 spans 13 residues. Trimming removed 5 bases from V and 7 bases from J, with 12 bases in between. The CDR3 reads CASSTQGEQPQHF. In DNA, the CDR3 is TGTGCCAGCAGTACTCAGGGCGAACAGCCCCAGCATTTT.

This clone has more than one count but fewer than ten. This chain joins TRBV11-2 and TRBJ2-3, with 7 bases aligning to TRBD1. Germline V gives CDR1 SGHAT, CDR2 FQNNGV. CDR3 length equals 14 residues. After removal of 7 bases from V and 3 bases from J, the junction contained 7 bases not matched to a gene. CDR3 residues: CASKPGQPTDTQYF. The CDR3 DNA sequence: TGTGCCAGCAAACCGGGACAGCCAACAGATACGCAGTATTTT. The full variable domain, its missing parts supplied by reference TRBV11-2 and TRBJ2-3, is EAGVAQSPRYKIIEKRQSVAFWCNPISGHATLYWYQQILGQGPKLLIQFQNNGVVDDSQLPKDRFSAERLKGVDSTLKIQPAKLEDSAVYLCASKPGQPTDTQYFGPGTRLTVL.

The chain joins TRBV19 to TRBJ2-7; weak D call: TRBD2 (7 bases). CDR3 size: 13 residues. CDR1 LNHDA and CDR2 SQIVND come from the germline V gene (reference sequence). Trimming removed 6 bases from V and 2 bases from J, with 11 bases in between. The CDR3 loop reads CASSRRGPYEQYF. In DNA, the CDR3 is TGTGCCAGTAGCAGGCGGGGGCCCTACGAGCAGTACTTC.

This clone appeared a few times. The chain is built from TRBV19 and TRBJ2-2; D is possibly TRBD2 (5 bases). Looked up from germline, CDR1 is LNHDA and CDR2 is SQIVND (reference sequence). The CDR3 covers 12 residues. V shed 6 bases and J shed 4 bases, with 6 bases lying between them. CDR3 protein: CASRGSTGELFF. The CDR3 DNA sequence: TGTGCCAGTAGAGGGAGCACCGGGGAGCTGTTTTTT.

The J gene is TRBJ1-5, the V gene TRBV7-8, with D perhaps TRBD1 (5 bases). Per the germline V gene, CDR1 is SGHVS and CDR2 is FQNEAQ. V was clipped by 4 bases and J by 6 bases, with 25 bases between them. This CDR3 comprises 18 residues. CDR3 nucleotides: TGTGCCAGCAGCTCCCTACGGGACCTACAGAAGGAAGGTCAGCCCCAGCATTTT. Translated: CASSSLRDLQKEGQPQHF.

This chain uses TRBV19 with TRBJ2-2; TRBD1 matches at 8 bases. CDR1 is LNHDA, CDR2 SQIVND, per germline (reference sequence). The CDR3 length is 18 residues. J lost 3 bases, V lost 3 bases, and 12 bases had no gene match. The chain's CDR3 is CASSMVGLGQAYTGELFF. For the CDR3, the DNA is TGTGCCAGTAGTATGGTCGGTTTGGGACAGGCCTACACCGGGGAGCTGTTTTTT.

The chain joins TRBV19 to TRBJ1-2; D is uncertain. This CDR3 comprises 16 residues. Germline V gene lookup returns CDR1 LNHDA and CDR2 SQIVND (reference sequence). With 5 bases removed from V and 4 bases from J, the gap between germline ends came to 20 bases. CDR3 DNA: TGTGCCAGTAGTGCTGGTGGCAGGACCTCCTCCTATGGCTACACCTTC. This translates into CASSAGGRTSSYGYTF.

In its sample, this clone was seen once. The chain links TRBV28 to TRBJ2-7; a weak D match, TRBD1 (6 bases). The CDR3 consists of 16 residues. Trimming took 5 bases from V and 0 from J, leaving 17 bases between them. In germline, CDR1 is MDHEN, CDR2 SYDVKM. The CDR3 sequence: CASSLSLGHNSYEQYF. The CDR3 DNA sequence: TGTGCCAGCAGTCTATCTCTGGGACACAACTCCTACGAGCAGTACTTC.

V and J are TRBV5-5 and TRBJ1-5; 9 bases align to TRBD1. The J segment lost 2 bases and the V segment lost 3 bases, leaving 0 bases of the junction unmatched. The CDR3 contains 14 residues. Germline CDR1 reads SGHKS; CDR2 reads YYEKEE (reference sequence). The CDR3: CASSWTGGNQPQHF. The CDR3 bases are TGTGCCAGCAGCTGGACAGGGGGCAATCAGCCCCAGCATTTT.

This clone was observed a few times. The CDR3, as DNA: TGTGCCAGCAGTCATGTCTCCACCCAAAATCAGCCCCAGCATTTT. This translates into CASSHVSTQNQPQHF. This sequence joins TRBV7-2 and TRBJ1-5; D call uncertain. This CDR3 comprises 15 residues. V lost 6 bases and J lost 4, with 16 bases in between. From germline, CDR1 is SGHTA and CDR2 FQGNSA.

This clone was found a few times. Other nucleotide sequences in the sample specify the same CDR3. This CDR3 reads CATSRDSQETQYF. CDR3 nucleotide sequence: TGTGCCACCAGCAGGGACAGCCAAGAGACCCAGTACTTC. The chain is built from TRBV15 and TRBJ2-5; D perhaps matches TRBD1 (6 bases). From germline, CDR1 is LNHNV and CDR2 YYDKDF (reference sequence). The CDR3 has 13 residues. Trimming removed 3 bases at V and 1 base at J, with 6 bases between.

The chain recombines TRBV7-9 with TRBJ1-1, with 9 nucleotides matching TRBD1. Germline loops: CDR1 SEHNR, CDR2 FQNEAQ (reference sequence). The V and J ends lost 6 bases and 5 bases, in that order; junction bases with no gene match: 4. The CDR3 runs 13 residues. In DNA form, the CDR3 reads TGTGCCAGCAGACACAGGGGGCGGACTGAAGCTTTCTTT. Protein: CASRHRGRTEAFF.

V and J are TRBV27 and TRBJ2-3; perhaps TRBD1 as D (5 bases). The germline V and J ends were trimmed by 3 bases and 2 bases, with 12 bases remaining between them. The CDR3 has 15 residues. Per the germline V gene, CDR1 is MNHEY and CDR2 is SMNVEV (reference sequence). The CDR3 DNA is TGTGCCAGCAGTTTTCAGGGCGGAGACACAGATACGCAGTATTTT. This sequence encodes CASSFQGGDTDTQYF.

The CDR3 bases are TGTGCCAGCTCACTCATAGCGGGAACCTACAATGAGCAGTTCTTC. It yields the protein CASSLIAGTYNEQFF. The chain uses TRBV18 and TRBJ2-1; TRBD2 agrees at 8 bases. This CDR3 region has 15 residues. The germline CDR1 and CDR2 sequences are KGHSH and LQKENI. V lost 4 bases to trimming and J lost 2 bases; unmatched junction nucleotides: 4.

Concerning this clone itself: Other nucleotide sequences in the sample specify the same CDR3. The gene calls are TRBV2 and TRBJ2-7, with TRBD2 identical over 7 bases. The junction had 4 bases not matched to a gene; V was cut back by 10 bases and J by 1 base. The CDR3 length is 12 residues. The germline V gene encodes CDR1 SNHLY and CDR2 FYNNEI. The CDR3 here is CATRLASYEQYF. The CDR3 DNA reads as TGTGCCACCAGACTAGCTTCCTACGAGCAGTACTTC.

J is TRBJ2-3 and V is TRBV7-8; 8 nucleotides agree with TRBD1. Germline assignment: CDR1 SGHVS and CDR2 FQNEAQ. V was pared by 6 bases and J by 2 bases, with 4 bases of the junction left unmatched. The CDR3 covers 14 residues. The CDR3: CASSQGQDTDTQYF. For the CDR3, the DNA is TGTGCCAGCAGTCAGGGACAGGACACAGATACGCAGTATTTT.

The V call is TRBV9, the J call TRBJ2-7; TRBD2 aligns across 8 bases. V shed 0 bases, J shed 2 bases, and the junction held 4 bases outside the gene matches. The germline V gene encodes CDR1 SGDLS and CDR2 YYNGEE. This CDR3 has 15 amino acids. The CDR3 DNA sequence: TGTGCCAGCAGCGTAGAAGCGGGGGCAACCTACGAGCAGTACTTC. It yields the protein CASSVEAGATYEQYF.

The V call is TRBV9, the J call TRBJ2-3; TRBD2 matches at 7 bases. Germline CDR1 reads SGDLS; CDR2 reads YYNGEE. The CDR3 covers 16 residues. The ends lost 4 bases at V and 5 bases at J; junction bases unmatched: 13. The CDR3 loop is CASSLRLAVGGDTQYF. The CDR3 coding sequence is TGTGCCAGCAGCCTCCGGCTAGCGGTTGGTGGAGATACGCAGTATTTT.

The rearrangement links TRBV5-5 to TRBJ2-5; D gene unclear. Germline V gives CDR1 SGHKS, CDR2 YYEKEE (reference sequence). V dropped 0 bases and J dropped 5 bases, with 17 bases sitting between them. The CDR3 runs to 16 residues. In DNA, the CDR3 is TGTGCCAGCAGCTTGGAGGTCTCTGGCTTGGCGGAGACCCAGTACTTC. Encoded protein: CASSLEVSGLAETQYF.

This chain joins TRBV5-1 and TRBJ2-5; possible D gene TRBD2, 5 bases. Looked up from germline, CDR1 is SGHRS and CDR2 is YFSETQ. V shed 4 bases and J shed 4 bases, with 14 bases lying between them. This CDR3 contains 14 residues. CDR3 loop: CASSPTSGGETQYF. The DNA of the CDR3 is TGCGCCAGCAGCCCTACGTCCGGAGGAGAGACCCAGTACTTC.